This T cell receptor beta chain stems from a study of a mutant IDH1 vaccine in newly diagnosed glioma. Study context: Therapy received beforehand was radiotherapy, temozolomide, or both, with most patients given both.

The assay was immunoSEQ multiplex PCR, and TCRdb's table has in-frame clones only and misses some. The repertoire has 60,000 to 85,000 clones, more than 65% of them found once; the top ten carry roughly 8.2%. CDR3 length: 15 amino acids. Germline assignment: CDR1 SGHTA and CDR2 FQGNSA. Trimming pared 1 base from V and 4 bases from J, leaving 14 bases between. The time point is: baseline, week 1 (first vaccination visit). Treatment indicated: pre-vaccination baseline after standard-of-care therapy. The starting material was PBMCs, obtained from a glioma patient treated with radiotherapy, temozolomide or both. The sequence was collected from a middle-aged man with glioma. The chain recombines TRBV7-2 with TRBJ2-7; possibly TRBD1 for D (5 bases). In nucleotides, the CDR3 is TGTGCCAGCAGCTTAGGATTAGGGGTCGGGTACGAGCAGTACTTC. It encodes CASSLGLGVGYEQYF.